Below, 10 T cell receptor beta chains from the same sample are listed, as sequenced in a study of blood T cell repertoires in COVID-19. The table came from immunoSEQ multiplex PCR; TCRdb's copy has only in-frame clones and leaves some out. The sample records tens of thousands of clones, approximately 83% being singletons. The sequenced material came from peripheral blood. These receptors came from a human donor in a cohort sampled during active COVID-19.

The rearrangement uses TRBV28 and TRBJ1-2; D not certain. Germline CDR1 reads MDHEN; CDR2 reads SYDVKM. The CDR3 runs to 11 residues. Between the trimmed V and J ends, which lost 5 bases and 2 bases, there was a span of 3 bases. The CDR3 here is CASSSNYGYTF. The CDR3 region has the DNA TGTGCCAGCAGTAGCAACTATGGCTACACCTTC.

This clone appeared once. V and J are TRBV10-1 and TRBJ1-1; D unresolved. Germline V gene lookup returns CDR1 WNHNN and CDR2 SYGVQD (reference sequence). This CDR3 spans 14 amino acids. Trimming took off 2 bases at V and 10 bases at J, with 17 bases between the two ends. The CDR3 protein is CASSEDNSGGGAFF. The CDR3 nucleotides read TGCGCCAGCAGTGAGGATAACAGCGGTGGTGGAGCTTTCTTT.

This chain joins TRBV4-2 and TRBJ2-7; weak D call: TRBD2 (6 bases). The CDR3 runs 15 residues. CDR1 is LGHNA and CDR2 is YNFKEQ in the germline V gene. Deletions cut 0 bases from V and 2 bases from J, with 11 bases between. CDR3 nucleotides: TGTGCCAGCAGCCAAGAGGGAGGCAGAGCCTACGAGCAGTACTTC. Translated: CASSQEGGRAYEQYF.

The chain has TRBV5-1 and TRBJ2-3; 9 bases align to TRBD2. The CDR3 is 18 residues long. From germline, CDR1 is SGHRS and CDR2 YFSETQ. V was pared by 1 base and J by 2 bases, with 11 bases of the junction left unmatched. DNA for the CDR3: TGCGCCAGCAGCTTGTTGGGCCAACTAGCGGGCCCCACAGATACGCAGTATTTT. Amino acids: CASSLLGQLAGPTDTQYF.

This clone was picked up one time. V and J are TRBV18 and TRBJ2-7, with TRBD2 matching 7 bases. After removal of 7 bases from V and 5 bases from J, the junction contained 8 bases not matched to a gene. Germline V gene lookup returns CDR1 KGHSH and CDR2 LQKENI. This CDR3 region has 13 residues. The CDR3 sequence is CASFLGGSDEQYF. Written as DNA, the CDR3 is TGTGCCAGCTTCCTAGGCGGGAGCGACGAGCAGTACTTC.

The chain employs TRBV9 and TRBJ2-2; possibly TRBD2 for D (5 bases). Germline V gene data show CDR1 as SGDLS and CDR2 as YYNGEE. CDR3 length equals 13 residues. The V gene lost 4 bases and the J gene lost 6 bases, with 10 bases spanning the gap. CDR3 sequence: CASSKLVPGELFF. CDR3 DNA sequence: TGTGCCAGCAGCAAACTAGTTCCCGGGGAGCTGTTTTTT.

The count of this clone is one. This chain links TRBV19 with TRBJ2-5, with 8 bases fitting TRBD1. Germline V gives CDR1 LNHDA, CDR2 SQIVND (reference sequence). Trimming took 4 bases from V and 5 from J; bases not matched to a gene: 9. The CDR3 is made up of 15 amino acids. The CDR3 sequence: CASSTAGQGRETQYF. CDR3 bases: TGTGCCAGTAGTACAGCAGGACAGGGTAGGGAGACCCAGTACTTC.

DNA of the CDR3: TGTGCCAGCAGCAGGGGACTAGCGGGAGCAGCAGATACGCAGTATTTT. Translating gives CASSRGLAGAADTQYF. The V gene is TRBV7-2, the J gene TRBJ2-3; TRBD2 agrees at 14 bases. CDR1 and CDR2 (germline): SGHTA, FQGNSA. Trimming at V came to 5 bases and at J to 4 bases, leaving 5 bases not matched to a gene. This CDR3 is 16 amino acids long.

The CDR3 is CASSPPSVVGGYTF. The CDR3 DNA reads as TGTGCCAGCTCACCACCATCGGTAGTGGGCGGCTACACCTTC. The rearrangement joins TRBV18 to TRBJ1-2; D gene ambiguous. V was trimmed by 0 bases and J by 8 bases, leaving 13 bases between them. This CDR3 comprises 14 residues. Germline CDR1 and CDR2: KGHSH and LQKENI.

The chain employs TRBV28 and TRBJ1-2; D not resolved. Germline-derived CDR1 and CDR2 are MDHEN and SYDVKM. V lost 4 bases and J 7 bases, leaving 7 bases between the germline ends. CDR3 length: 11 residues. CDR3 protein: CASSSTGGYTF. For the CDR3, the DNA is TGTGCCAGCAGTTCCACGGGTGGCTACACCTTC.